What follows is one TCR beta chain and its context. Profiling relied on immunoSEQ multiplex PCR, and the TCRdb table lists in-frame clones only, not all of them. The table includes about 100,000 clones, around 83% detected once. The entry originates in a study of T cell responses to AZD1222 COVID-19 vaccine. Germline-derived CDR1 and CDR2 are SGHNT and YYREEE (reference sequence). CDR3 length: 18 residues. The germline V and J ends were trimmed by 4 bases and 4 bases, with 21 bases remaining between them. The sequence derives from an adult in good health. V is TRBV5-4 and J is TRBJ1-6; D ambiguous. The sample consisted of peripheral blood, taken on day 0 of AZD1222 vaccination. For the CDR3, the DNA is TGTGCCAGCAGCCCCCAAGCGGCGCTTCCCACTTATAATTCACCCCTCCACTTT. Translated, it gives CASSPQAALPTYNSPLHF. The complete variable domain, with remaining parts taken from reference TRBV5-4 and TRBJ1-6, reads ETGVTQSPTHLIKTRGQQVTLRCSSQSGHNTVSWYQQALGQGPQFIFQYYREEENGRGNFPPRFSGLQFPNYSSELNVNALELDDSALYLCASSPQAALPTYNSPLHFGNGTRLTVT.